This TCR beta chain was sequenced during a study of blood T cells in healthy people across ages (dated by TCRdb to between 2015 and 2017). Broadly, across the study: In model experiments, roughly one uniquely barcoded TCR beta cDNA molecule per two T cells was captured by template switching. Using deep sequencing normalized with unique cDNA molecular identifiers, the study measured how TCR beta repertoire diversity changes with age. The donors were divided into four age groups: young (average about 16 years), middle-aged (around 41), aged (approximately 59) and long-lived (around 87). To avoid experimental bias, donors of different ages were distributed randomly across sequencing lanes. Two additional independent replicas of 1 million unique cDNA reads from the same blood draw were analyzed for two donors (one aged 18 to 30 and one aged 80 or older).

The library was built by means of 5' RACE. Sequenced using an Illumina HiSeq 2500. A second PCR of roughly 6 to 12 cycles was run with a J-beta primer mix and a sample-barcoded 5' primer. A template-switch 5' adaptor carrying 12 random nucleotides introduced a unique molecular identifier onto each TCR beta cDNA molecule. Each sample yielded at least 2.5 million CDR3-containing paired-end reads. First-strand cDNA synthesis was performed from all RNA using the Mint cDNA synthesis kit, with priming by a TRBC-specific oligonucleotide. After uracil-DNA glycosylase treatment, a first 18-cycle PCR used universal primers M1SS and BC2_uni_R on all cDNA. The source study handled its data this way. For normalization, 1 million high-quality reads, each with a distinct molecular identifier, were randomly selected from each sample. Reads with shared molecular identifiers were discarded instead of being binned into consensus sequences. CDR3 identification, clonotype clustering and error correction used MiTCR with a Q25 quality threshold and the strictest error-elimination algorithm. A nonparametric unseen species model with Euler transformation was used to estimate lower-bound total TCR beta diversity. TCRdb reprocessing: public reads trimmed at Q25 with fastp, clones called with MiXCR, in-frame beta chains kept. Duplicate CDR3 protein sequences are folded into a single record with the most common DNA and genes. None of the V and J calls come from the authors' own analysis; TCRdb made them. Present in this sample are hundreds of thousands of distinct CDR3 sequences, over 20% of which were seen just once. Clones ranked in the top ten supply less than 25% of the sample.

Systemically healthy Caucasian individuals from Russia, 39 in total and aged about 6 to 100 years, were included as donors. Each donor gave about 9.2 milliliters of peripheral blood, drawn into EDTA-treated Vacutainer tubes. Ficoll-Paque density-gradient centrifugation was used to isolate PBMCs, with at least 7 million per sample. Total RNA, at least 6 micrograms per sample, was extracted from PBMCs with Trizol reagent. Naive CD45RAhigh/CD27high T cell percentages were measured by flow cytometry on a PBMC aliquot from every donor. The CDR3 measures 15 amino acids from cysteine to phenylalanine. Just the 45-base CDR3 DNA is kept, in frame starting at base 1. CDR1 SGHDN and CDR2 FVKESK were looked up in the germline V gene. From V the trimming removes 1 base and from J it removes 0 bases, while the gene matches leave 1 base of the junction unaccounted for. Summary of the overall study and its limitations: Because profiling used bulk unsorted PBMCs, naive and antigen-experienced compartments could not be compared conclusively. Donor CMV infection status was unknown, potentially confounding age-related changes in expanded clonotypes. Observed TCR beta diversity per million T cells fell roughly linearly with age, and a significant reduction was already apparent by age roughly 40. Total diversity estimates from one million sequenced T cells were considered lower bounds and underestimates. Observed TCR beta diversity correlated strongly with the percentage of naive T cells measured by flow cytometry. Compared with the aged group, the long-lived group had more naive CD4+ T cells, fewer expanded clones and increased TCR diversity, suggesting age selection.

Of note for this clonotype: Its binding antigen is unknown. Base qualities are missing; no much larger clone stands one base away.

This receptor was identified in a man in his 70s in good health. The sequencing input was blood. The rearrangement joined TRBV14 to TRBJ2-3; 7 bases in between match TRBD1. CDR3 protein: CASSQGDSSTDTQYF. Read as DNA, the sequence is TGTGCCAGCAGCCAAGGGGACAGTAGCACAGATACGCAGTATTTT.